This TCR beta chain is from a study of shared clonotypes between healthy human individuals (dated by TCRdb to the early 2020s). For the wider study: Three men and a couple of women, aged 18 to 49 years, made up the cohort. Libraries were prepared and TCR repertoires were sequenced by different laboratories using diverse techniques, in order to increase sequencing depth and limit assay-specific biases. The study deeply sequenced blood TCR repertoires of five healthy adults to estimate repertoire size and the extent of clonotype sharing between individuals. For each donor, CD4 naive and CD4 memory were each given three plates, CD8 naive was given two plates, and CD8 memory was given one plate. Between about 0.94 and 8.9 billion PBMCs per donor were obtained by leukapheresis. The research as a whole found: Because the study included a small number of donors, the genetic and exposure-history diversity represented was limited. Sampling was limited to blood, and TCR repertoires in tissue likely differ from TCR repertoires in blood. Naive subsets generally had larger estimated clonotype richness than memory subsets. Even with the large sequencing depth, rarefaction of the sorted-subset datasets indicated that sequencing was incomplete. Pairwise subsampling led to the expectation that sequencing depth would affect the degree of clonotype sharing among donors. Compared with non-shared clonotypes, clonotypes shared by all four sorted-subset donors had higher generation probabilities. When a handful of donors were compared, the shared fraction of clonotypes was roughly 5% for naive CD4, 3.5% to 4% for naive CD8, 2% to 2.5% for memory CD4, and 0.35% to 0.4% for memory CD8.

Comments on this clone: It has no known antigen specificity. No base-level quality is on record; no much larger clone is a single base apart.

CDR3 length: 16 amino acids, cysteine to phenylalanine. Kept here is only the CDR3 DNA, which spans 48 bases and is read in frame from base 1. CDR1 and CDR2, per the germline V gene, are SGHVS and FNYEAQ. V is cut by 2 bases and J by 6 bases, and the space between the germline ends is 16 bases. Donors were healthy HIV-negative adults with no recently reported acute infections or vaccinations. All donors were Caucasian adults living in Nashville, Tennessee, USA. CD4+ T cells were enriched by magnetic negative selection, after which naive cells were positively selected on CD45RA and the negative fraction was taken as the memory subset. Blood was collected by leukapheresis, and PBMCs were isolated by Ficoll-Histopaque density gradient centrifugation and then cryopreserved in liquid nitrogen vapor phase. Analytical flow cytometry was used to check the purity and quantity of each magnetically sorted T cell population. Each sorted fraction had its genomic DNA isolated and then quantified by UV absorbance on a Nanodrop 2000c.

Using the deep immunoSEQ assay, multiplex PCR amplified TCR CDR3 regions from genomic DNA. Extracted genomic DNA from each cell subset was spread evenly across all wells of several immunoSEQ 96-well plates, with each plate serving as a replicate. For sorted subsets, roughly 0.2 ug genomic DNA, equal to about 30,000 T cell genomes, was loaded into each replicate PCR. Purified libraries were measured with a Qubit 3.0 fluorometer, size-checked on a Bioanalyzer 2100, and measured again with the KAPA Library Quantification kit. Every immunoSEQ 96-well plate was sequenced on a separate single-read 150-cycle Illumina NextSeq 550 flow cell. Concerning the study's data processing: The immunoSEQ output contained only junctional sequences without quality scores, so filtering could not match that applied to full-length reads. To assign V/J genes and CDR3, sequences were annotated against IMGT germline references using PyIR, a Python wrapper for IgBLAST v1.9. Any read was removed if the V/J assignment was weak (E-value above 1e-6), the CDR3 was missing, or the read contained stop codons, out-of-frame junctions, or ambiguous translated residues. V3J clonotypes were defined by identical inferred V gene, J gene, and CDR3 amino acid sequence. Percentage overlap between repertoires was calculated by dividing the number of shared unique clonotypes by the size of the smaller repertoire. Three approaches were used to assess repertoire richness: RTK rarefaction, the Chao1 estimator, and Recon v2.1 estimates of unobserved clonotypes. For all TCRbeta clonotypes obtained by the gDNA method from several donors, generation probabilities were computed with OLGA. In its TCRdb copy, this immuneACCESS table keeps in-frame sequences only and misses some clones. Where compared with another copy, unresolved V genes explain less than half of these, and the others have no known cause. Clonal size and the V and J genes are those of that table, whereas D and trimming came from the DNA. This sample lists over 950,000 clones; roughly 80% were detected once. The ten biggest clones cover more than 0.85% of the sample.

The sample comprised memory CD4+ T cells from PBMCs. The cell subset or site label here, explained by the study, means: CD45RA-negative fraction. This chain is built from TRBV7-6 and TRBJ1-4, with a weak D call of TRBD1 (6 bases match). This receptor was identified in a man younger than 30 in good health. Some clones in this sample may be carry-over from other donors' samples. The nucleotides read TGTGCCAGCAGCTTAAGTCCGACCCCAGGGGATGAAAAACTGTTTTTT. It codes for CASSLSPTPGDEKLFF.